This is a list of T cell receptor beta chains from one sample in a study of shared clonotypes between healthy human individuals. Clones were read by immunoSEQ multiplex PCR, and TCRdb kept only the in-frame ones, dropping some. The table has some 1.4 million clones, roughly 97% seen once. Sequencing was carried out using naive CD4+ T cells sorted from blood. Every receptor here comes from a man aged 25-40 years in good health. The CDR3 runs from the conserved cysteine through the conserved F or W. A D gene is named only where the DNA matches it firmly. Expanded clones are given a class, and other clones once, few, many or no size at all.

v_gene	j_gene	d_gene	abundance	CDR3aa	CDR3nt
TRBV5-4	TRBJ2-7	TRBD2	.	CASSLKRESYEQYF	TGTGCCAGCAGCTTAAAGCGGGAGTCCTACGAGCAGTACTTC
TRBV7-7	TRBJ2-7	.	once	CASSLRQGTGEQYF	TGTGCTAGCAGCTTACGGCAGGGAACGGGCGAGCAGTACTTC
TRBV29-1	TRBJ2-3	.	once	CSVEELVADTQYF	TGCAGCGTTGAAGAACTAGTTGCAGATACGCAGTATTTT
TRBV5-1	TRBJ1-1	.	.	CASSKIQGNTEAFF	TGCGCCAGCAGCAAAATCCAGGGGAACACTGAAGCTTTCTTT
TRBV18	TRBJ2-7	TRBD1	.	CASSPPGQGVYEQYF	TGTGCCAGCTCACCACCGGGACAGGGGGTCTACGAGCAGTACTTC
TRBV19	TRBJ2-1	TRBD2	.	CASSPVLGTSAEQFF	TGTGCCAGTAGTCCCGTGTTGGGCACTAGCGCTGAGCAGTTCTTC
TRBV6-1	TRBJ1-1	.	.	CASSLRQYAEAFF	TGTGCCAGCAGCTTGAGACAGTACGCTGAAGCTTTCTTT
TRBV10-2	TRBJ1-4	.	.	CASREIATNEKLFF	TGCGCCAGCAGAGAAATTGCAACTAATGAAAAACTGTTTTTT
TRBV5-6	TRBJ2-1	TRBD1	.	CASSLEPGQIYNEQFF	TGTGCCAGCAGCTTGGAACCGGGACAGATCTACAATGAGCAGTTCTTC
TRBV19	TRBJ1-2	TRBD1	.	CASRPTGAPDGYTF	TGTGCCAGTAGACCGACAGGGGCGCCGGATGGCTACACCTTC
TRBV10-3	TRBJ1-3	.	once	CAISELQPGNTIYF	TGTGCCATCAGTGAACTACAGCCAGGAAACACCATATATTTT
TRBV27	TRBJ1-5	.	.	CASTLTGKDSNQPQHF	TGTGCCAGCACCTTGACAGGTAAGGATAGCAATCAGCCCCAGCATTTT
TRBV15	TRBJ1-3	.	.	CATSRDPISGNTIYF	TGTGCCACCAGCAGGGACCCAATCTCTGGAAACACCATATATTTT
TRBV28	TRBJ2-1	TRBD2	.	CASRLSGRAIEQFF	TGTGCCAGCAGACTTAGCGGGAGGGCCATCGAGCAGTTCTTC
TRBV5-1	TRBJ2-1	TRBD2	once	CASHVASGSHEQFF	TGCGCCAGCCACGTTGCTAGCGGGAGCCATGAGCAGTTCTTC
TRBV7-2	TRBJ2-7	.	.	CASSLIGTVFSYEQYF	TGTGCCAGCAGCTTAATTGGGACGGTGTTCTCCTACGAGCAGTACTTC
TRBV20-1	TRBJ2-7	.	.	CSALKLYEQYF	TGCAGTGCCCTAAAACTGTACGAGCAGTACTTC
TRBV30	TRBJ2-1	TRBD2	.	CAWRWAGGLDEQFF	TGTGCCTGGAGGTGGGCGGGAGGACTGGATGAGCAGTTCTTC
TRBV5-1	TRBJ2-3	.	.	CASKEGLDSTDTQYF	TGCGCCAGCAAGGAGGGCCTAGATAGCACAGATACGCAGTATTTT
TRBV19	TRBJ1-2	.	.	CASSIDPDSYGYTF	TGTGCCAGTAGTATAGATCCCGACAGCTATGGCTACACCTTC